This TCR beta chain was profiled in a study of blood T cell repertoires in COVID-19. About the study: The cDNA or gDNA used as material had been derived from T cells, B-cell-depleted T cells, or PBMCs.

The CDR3 is 16 amino acids. The V end lost 6 bases, the J end lost 2 bases, and 17 bases lay between the germline ends. CDR1 SEHNR and CDR2 FQNEAQ come from the germline V gene (reference sequence). Clones were sequenced by immunoSEQ multiplex PCR, and TCRdb holds only the in-frame ones, with some missing. The sample has almost 90,000 clones; 90% are singletons. The V and J genes are TRBV7-9 and TRBJ2-1; no clear D gene. This clonotype originated in a man aged 18-30 years with COVID-19, enrolled during active disease. Specimen: peripheral blood. In DNA form, the CDR3 reads TGTGCCAGCAGTCCTAGTACGACGGCGACCTACAATGAGCAGTTCTTC. Amino acid sequence: CASSPSTTATYNEQFF.